Listed below are T cell receptor beta chains from one sample, sequenced in a study of cytomegalovirus exposure and HLA in healthy donors. Measured with immunoSEQ multiplex PCR; TCRdb has only the in-frame clones, and not every one. This sample carries around 300,000 clones, approximately 87% of them seen once, and the ten largest clones take about 0.85%. The sample consisted of PBMCs. These TCRs come from a woman under 30 in good health and CMV-seronegative. Each CDR3 is given without its conserved first and last residue.

V: TRBV28; J: TRBJ2-7; CDR3: ASSLLSGTSYEQY
V: TRBV5-1; J: TRBJ2-2; CDR3: ASRGRENTGELF
V: TRBV29-1; J: TRBJ2-7; CDR3: SAAGGIGYEQY
V: TRBV2; J: TRBJ2-5; CDR3: ASSDQRTEETQY
V: TRBV7-8; J: TRBJ2-1; CDR3: ASRQGSGYNEQF
V: TRBV12-5; J: TRBJ2-7; CDR3: ASGSRTGVGYEQY
V: TRBV2; J: TRBJ2-1; CDR3: ASSDLAGRNEQF
V: TRBV27; J: TRBJ1-2; CDR3: ASSKATGRYGYT
V: TRBV11-2; J: TRBJ2-7; CDR3: ASRPIRTTSYEQY
V: TRBV19; J: TRBJ1-1; CDR3: ASRVTGSDTEAF
V: TRBV11-2; J: TRBJ2-1; CDR3: ASRVLITHEQF
V: TRBV6-6; J: TRBJ2-1; CDR3: ASCQRESWYNEQF